Listed below are T cell receptor beta chains from one sample, sequenced in a study of cytomegalovirus exposure and HLA in healthy donors. Here immunoSEQ multiplex PCR was the method, and the copy in TCRdb shows in-frame clones only, minus some. This table has tens of thousands of clones, 73% appearing once. Sequencing used PBMCs. All receptors derive from a man in his forties or fifties in good health and CMV-seronegative. The CDR3 runs from the conserved cysteine through the conserved F or W. A D gene is named only where the DNA matches it firmly. Not every row has a clone size; where given, it reads once, few, many or a size class.

d_gene,abundance,v_gene,j_gene,CDR3nt,CDR3aa
.,.,TRBV27,TRBJ1-5,TGTGCCAGCAGTACCCGGGCCGGGGAACCTAATCAGCCCCAGCATTTT,CASSTRAGEPNQPQHF
TRBD1,few,TRBV5-5,TRBJ1-5,TGTGCCAGCAGCAACCTCCTCCGGGACAGGGTAGTAGGCAATCAGCCCCAGCATTTT,CASSNLLRDRVVGNQPQHF
.,.,TRBV18,TRBJ2-7,TGTGCCAGCTCACCATCGAGCGGGGAGCAGTACTTC,CASSPSSGEQYF
TRBD1,.,TRBV2,TRBJ2-3,TGTGCCACGACAGGGGGCATTTTCGCAGATACGCAGTATTTT,CATTGGIFADTQYF
TRBD2,.,TRBV6-4,TRBJ2-1,TGTGCCAGCAGTGACGGACTAGCGGGCTACAATGAGCAGTTCTTC,CASSDGLAGYNEQFF
.,.,TRBV5-1,TRBJ2-2,TGCGCCAGCAGCTTGAACACGATCGACACCGGGGAGCTGTTTTTT,CASSLNTIDTGELFF
.,.,TRBV6-5,TRBJ1-6,TGTGCCAGCAGTGAGTACTATAATTCACCCCTCCACTTT,CASSEYYNSPLHF
TRBD2,.,TRBV5-1,TRBJ2-1,TGCGCCAGCGCCCGGGGGGGGTATGAGCAGTTCTTC,CASARGGYEQFF
.,.,TRBV30,TRBJ1-1,TGTGCCTGGAGCCCTTCCGGACAGACCTCTGAAGCTTTCTTT,CAWSPSGQTSEAFF
TRBD1,.,TRBV6-6,TRBJ1-2,TGTGCCAGCAGTTACCCAAGACAGGGTTATGGCTACACCTTC,CASSYPRQGYGYTF
.,.,TRBV4-1,TRBJ1-6,TGCGCCAGCAGCCAAGATAACAGGGCACCCCTCCACTTT,CASSQDNRAPLHF
TRBD2,.,TRBV18,TRBJ2-3,TGTGCCAGCTCACGGTCAAGCGGGGGCCCGAACCGGGATACGCAGTATTTT,CASSRSSGGPNRDTQYF
TRBD1,.,TRBV18,TRBJ1-2,TGTGCCAGCTCGGGGACAGCCTATGGCTACACCTTC,CASSGTAYGYTF
TRBD1,.,TRBV7-2,TRBJ1-2,TGTGCCAGCAGCTTAGTTGGGACAGATGGCTACACCTTC,CASSLVGTDGYTF
TRBD1,.,TRBV27,TRBJ1-5,TGTGCCAGCAGCCCCCGGACAGGGCCACATCAGCCCCAGCATTTT,CASSPRTGPHQPQHF
.,.,TRBV19,TRBJ1-4,TGTGCCAGTAGTATAGCAGGGTCGGGTGAAAAACTGTTTTTT,CASSIAGSGEKLFF
.,.,TRBV14,TRBJ2-7,TGTGCCAGCAGCCCAAGGTGGGTAGGAGACGAGCAGTACTTC,CASSPRWVGDEQYF
.,.,TRBV30,TRBJ2-7,TGTGCCTGGAGTCGGTTTGAACCCCCCTACGAGCAGTACTTC,CAWSRFEPPYEQYF
.,.,TRBV19,TRBJ1-2,TGTGCCAGTACCGCGGACAACTTTGGCTACACCTTC,CASTADNFGYTF
.,.,TRBV20-1,TRBJ2-5,TGCAGTGCTACCGACCAAGAGACCCAGTACTTC,CSATDQETQYF
TRBD1,.,TRBV27,TRBJ2-3,TGTGCCAGCAGTAAGGACAGGCGTTCCCTCACAGATACGCAGTATTTT,CASSKDRRSLTDTQYF
TRBD1,.,TRBV2,TRBJ2-7,TGTGCCGTCCGTGGGGGGACAGGGGTCGAGCAGTACTTC,CAVRGGTGVEQYF
.,.,TRBV30,TRBJ2-7,TGTGCCTGGAGTGTTGGTAGCTCCTACGAGCAGTACTTC,CAWSVGSSYEQYF
.,.,TRBV27,TRBJ2-5,TGTGCCAGCAGAAGCAGGGATGAGGAGACTCAGTACTTC,CASRSRDEETQYF
TRBD1,few,TRBV5-4,TRBJ2-2,TGTGCCAGCAGCTCGGACAGGGGCTCCACCGGGGAGCTGTTTTTT,CASSSDRGSTGELFF
TRBD2,few,TRBV9,TRBJ2-5,TGTGCCAGCAGCGTAGAGGCTAGCGGGGGGCATCTGTACTTC,CASSVEASGGHLYF
.,.,TRBV1,TRBJ2-5,TGCACCAGCAGCCAGGAACTAGCGGGGGGGGCGGAGACCCAGTACTTC,CTSSQELAGGAETQYF
TRBD1,few,TRBV7-9,TRBJ1-5,TGTGCCAGCAGCTTAGGACAGGGGAATCAGCCCCAGCATTTT,CASSLGQGNQPQHF
TRBD1,.,TRBV9,TRBJ1-4,TGTGCCAGCAGCGTCTCAGGGGGCGTAAAGGAAAAACTGTTTTTT,CASSVSGGVKEKLFF
.,.,TRBV5-6,TRBJ1-5,TGTGCCAGCAGCTTAACCACAGGAATCGATCAGCCCCAGCATTTT,CASSLTTGIDQPQHF
TRBD2,.,TRBV7-6,TRBJ2-1,TGTGCCAGCAGCTTAGGTAGCGGGGTTATCAATGAGCAGTTCTTC,CASSLGSGVINEQFF